This entry is about one TCR beta chain. The antigen remains undetermined. The identical CDR3 is also encoded by other nucleotide sequences in the sample. This entry comes from a study of shared clonotypes between healthy human individuals. Study-wide points: Roughly 5% of naive CD4 clonotypes were shared across a few donors. Relative to memory subsets, naive subsets generally showed larger estimated richness. Since donors were few, the genetic and exposure-history diversity represented was limited.

Assay: immunoSEQ multiplex PCR; the TCRdb copy retains only in-frame clones and omits some. Of over 2 million clones detected, 85% to 95% appear once; the ten largest clones hold under 0.15%. Germline V gene data show CDR1 as DFQATT and CDR2 as SNEGSKA (reference sequence). V was pared by 7 bases and J by 5 bases, with 4 bases of the junction left unmatched. CDR3 length: 11 amino acids. In the CD4+ fraction, cells were divided into CD45RA+ naive and CD45RA-negative memory subsets. The receptor was isolated from a man younger than 30 in good health. Specimen: naive CD4+ T cells sorted from blood. Documented subset: CD45RA+ positively selected. This chain links TRBV20-1 with TRBJ1-1; 7 bases match TRBD1. CDR3 nucleotides: TGCAGTGTCGGCAGGGGGACTGAAGCTTTCTTT. Its translation: CSVGRGTEAFF.